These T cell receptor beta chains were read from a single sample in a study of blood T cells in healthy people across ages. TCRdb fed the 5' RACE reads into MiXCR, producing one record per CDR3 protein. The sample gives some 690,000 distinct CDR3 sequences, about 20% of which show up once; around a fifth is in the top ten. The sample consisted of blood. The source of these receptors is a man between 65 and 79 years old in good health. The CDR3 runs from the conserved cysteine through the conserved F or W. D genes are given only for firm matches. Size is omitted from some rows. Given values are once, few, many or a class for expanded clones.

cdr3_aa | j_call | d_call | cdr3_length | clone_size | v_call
CASSPNPGTATNEKLFF | TRBJ1-4 | NA | 17 | NA | TRBV18
CSARTSGRGGRNEQFF | TRBJ2-1 | TRBD2 | 16 | NA | TRBV20-1
CASKMGRTDSYGYTF | TRBJ1-2 | NA | 15 | few | TRBV2
CATSVHRGSTDTQYF | TRBJ2-3 | TRBD1 | 15 | NA | TRBV24-1
CASSQAGRVSETQYF | TRBJ2-5 | TRBD2 | 15 | NA | TRBV7-3
CASRLAGVLETQYF | TRBJ2-5 | TRBD2 | 14 | NA | TRBV12-3/TRBV12-4
CASSWGQSGTEAFF | TRBJ1-1 | NA | 14 | NA | TRBV7-9
CSARLAGSSYNEQFF | TRBJ2-1 | TRBD2 | 15 | NA | TRBV20-1
CASSLGINNEQLF | TRBJ2-1 | NA | 13 | NA | TRBV11-2
CASSPQGAPYEQYF | TRBJ2-7 | TRBD1 | 14 | many | TRBV18
CASSYGDTQYF | TRBJ2-3 | NA | 11 | many | TRBV6-5
CASGIQNTEAFF | TRBJ1-1 | NA | 12 | few | TRBV12-5
CACSRRPLAGLYNEQFF | TRBJ2-1 | TRBD2 | 17 | few | TRBV6-1
CASTMGHGRTDTQYF | TRBJ2-3 | NA | 15 | few | TRBV6-2/TRBV6-3
CASSFQDRGTGGYTF | TRBJ1-2 | TRBD1 | 15 | NA | TRBV7-8
CASSQVPGTGDGYTF | TRBJ1-2 | TRBD1 | 15 | few | TRBV4-1
CASSWSVSTLGNQPQHF | TRBJ1-5 | NA | 17 | NA | TRBV7-8
CSPLGQNYEQYF | NA | TRBD1 | 12 | NA | TRBV20-1
CASSRTAGANNF | TRBJ1-2 | NA | 12 | NA | TRBV3-1
CAISEPTSGRLNEQFF | TRBJ2-1 | TRBD2 | 16 | NA | TRBV10-3
CASSQDSAHTDTQYF | TRBJ2-3 | NA | 15 | few | TRBV4-3
CASSRQLAEPTDTQYF | TRBJ2-3 | TRBD2 | 16 | NA | TRBV7-9
CASSYPRGKNIQYF | TRBJ2-4 | NA | 14 | NA | TRBV6-5
CASQEGQGTIEAFF | TRBJ1-1 | TRBD1 | 14 | few | TRBV28
CASSVRQNTYEQYF | TRBJ2-7 | NA | 14 | few | TRBV4-2
CASSYRPGLGSYEQYF | NA | TRBD2 | 16 | NA | TRBV6-5
CASTYGRDYSNQPQHF | TRBJ1-5 | NA | 16 | few | TRBV6-6
CASSLFLDRPNSPLHF | TRBJ1-6 | TRBD1 | 16 | NA | TRBV7-2
CASSSRRAGETQYF | TRBJ2-5 | NA | 14 | NA | TRBV27
CSAPRNTYNEQFF | TRBJ2-1 | NA | 13 | NA | TRBV20-1
CASSQDRAGSYGEQFF | TRBJ2-1 | NA | 16 | NA | TRBV4-3
CASSLSDRGPAPGHGQFF | TRBJ2-1 | TRBD1 | 18 | NA | TRBV2
CASSILAGGPENEQFF | TRBJ2-1 | TRBD2 | 16 | NA | TRBV6-5
CASSPRTNEQFF | TRBJ2-1 | NA | 12 | few | TRBV5-1
CASSPGGTRHYNEQFF | TRBJ2-1 | TRBD2 | 16 | NA | TRBV6-6
CASRREGHTEAFF | TRBJ1-1 | NA | 13 | NA | TRBV7-9
CASSFGAGSPLHF | TRBJ1-6 | NA | 13 | NA | TRBV27
CASSLNGGETQYF | TRBJ2-5 | NA | 13 | NA | TRBV7-2
CAWTRDSNQPQHF | TRBJ1-5 | NA | 13 | NA | TRBV30
CASSSRGSRISNEQFF | NA | NA | 16 | few | TRBV19
CASSSSGASYNEQFF | TRBJ2-1 | TRBD2 | 15 | NA | TRBV7-2
CASSVGQGSTYEQYF | TRBJ2-7 | TRBD1 | 15 | few | TRBV9
CRGTTGTSSADTQYF | TRBJ2-3 | TRBD2 | 15 | NA | TRBV20-1
CAIGSEGTQYF | TRBJ2-5 | NA | 11 | few | TRBV10-3
CASSEGSLPRGYTF | TRBJ1-2 | NA | 14 | few | TRBV6-1
CSARKGLAGLLDTQYF | TRBJ2-3 | TRBD2 | 16 | few | TRBV20-1
CSVEGPPASGETTDTQYF | TRBJ2-3 | TRBD2 | 18 | few | TRBV29-1
CASSLFAAIGEQYF | TRBJ2-7 | NA | 14 | few | TRBV28
CASSPRDGEDEKLFF | TRBJ1-4 | NA | 15 | few | TRBV9
CASSSGTSYNEQFF | TRBJ2-1 | NA | 14 | NA | TRBV12-3/TRBV12-4
CASSLAPGSGGGNEQFF | TRBJ2-1 | TRBD2 | 17 | few | TRBV5-1
CASLPYTGELFF | TRBJ2-2 | NA | 12 | few | TRBV18
CASEGTFHGYTF | TRBJ1-2 | NA | 12 | few | TRBV6-1
CASSRQGGVETQYF | TRBJ2-5 | NA | 14 | few | TRBV13
CASSFGSSSYNSPLHF | TRBJ1-6 | NA | 16 | few | TRBV5-1
CASNRVNQPQHF | TRBJ1-5 | NA | 12 | few | TRBV5-6